A single sample gave rise to the 26 T cell receptor beta chains below, sequenced in a study of Ad26.COV2.S vaccination and SARS-CoV-2 variants. Assay used: immunoSEQ multiplex PCR; TCRdb lists only in-frame clones, some missing. The repertoire holds roughly 380,000 clones, with around 86% as singletons. Treatment noted: 19 received Ad26.COV2.S at low or high dose, single or two shots; about 5 received placebo; per-sample allocation not given. Day 63 following the first vaccine or placebo injection was when the samples were taken. The input for sequencing was peripheral blood, taken in a trial of Ad26.COV2.S vaccine versus placebo. These receptors came from a person aged 18-65 years who received the Ad26.COV2.S COVID-19 vaccine or a placebo.

This clone has just a few counts. The gene calls are TRBV19 and TRBJ1-6; 9 nucleotides agree with TRBD1. This CDR3 has 15 residues. Germline V gene lookup returns CDR1 LNHDA and CDR2 SQIVND (reference sequence). J was trimmed by 7 bases and V by 1 base; bases with no gene match: 2. The CDR3 spells CASSIGTGVNSPLHF. CDR3 in DNA: TGTGCCAGTAGTATAGGGACAGGGGTGAATTCACCCCTCCACTTT.

The chain links TRBV29-1 to TRBJ2-7; 10 positions agree with TRBD1. The V segment lost 6 bases and the J segment 5 bases; nucleotides outside the gene matches: 7. Germline assignment: CDR1 SQVTM and CDR2 ANQGSEA. This CDR3 is 13 amino acids long. The CDR3 sequence is CSVVGQGLNEQYF. The CDR3 nucleotides read TGCAGCGTCGTGGGACAGGGGCTCAACGAGCAGTACTTC.

The rearrangement links TRBV6-6 to TRBJ2-2, with no clear D. Trimming removed 1 base at V and 10 bases at J, with 13 bases between. The CDR3 is 14 amino acids. The germline gives CDR1 MNHNY, CDR2 SVGAGI (reference sequence). The CDR3: CASSYFPSPEELFF. The CDR3 DNA sequence: TGTGCCAGCAGTTACTTCCCGTCCCCCGAGGAGCTGTTTTTT.

The CDR3 protein is CAWTSIQGLTEAFF. DNA for the CDR3: TGTGCCTGGACGTCCATACAGGGCCTCACTGAAGCTTTCTTT. The chain employs TRBV30 and TRBJ1-1; perhaps TRBD1 as D (6 bases). CDR3 length equals 14 residues. Trimming removed 4 bases from V and 4 bases from J, with 16 bases in between. The V gene's germline CDR1 is GTSNPN and CDR2 SVGIG (reference sequence).

The CDR3 coding sequence is TGCGCCAGCAGCCAGTCGACAGGGGTCCCCGACGAGCAGTACTTC. As protein: CASSQSTGVPDEQYF. The chain uses TRBV4-1 and TRBJ2-7; 8 bases fit TRBD1. Germline CDR1 reads MGHRA; CDR2 reads YSYEKL. This CDR3 is built from 15 residues. The trim removed 3 bases at V and 5 bases at J, leaving 9 bases unmatched.

V usage is TRBV30 and J usage is TRBJ1-1, with a weak D call TRBD1 (6 bases). Per the germline V gene, CDR1 is GTSNPN and CDR2 is SVGIG (reference sequence). V lost 1 base to trimming and J lost 3 bases, with 9 bases between them. The CDR3 consists of 13 residues. The CDR3 reads CAWSADRHTEAFF. The CDR3 nucleotides read TGTGCCTGGAGTGCTGACAGGCACACTGAAGCTTTCTTT.

This clone has only one observation. The V and J genes are TRBV5-6 and TRBJ2-2; D ambiguous. CDR1 SGHDT and CDR2 YYEEEE come from the germline V gene. This CDR3 has 12 amino acids. V was clipped by 2 bases and J by 5 bases, with 4 bases between them. Here the CDR3 DNA reads TGTGCCAGCAGCTTTTTTACCGGGGAGCTGTTTTTT. This codes for CASSFFTGELFF.

This clone was counted only a few times. The chain links TRBV27 to TRBJ1-5; D is unclear. V was cut by 8 bases and J by 2 bases, with 10 bases left in between. This CDR3 comprises 13 residues. Germline loops: CDR1 MNHEY, CDR2 SMNVEV (reference sequence). The CDR3 sequence: CASGRKGNQPQHF. CDR3 sequence (DNA): TGTGCCAGCGGTCGTAAGGGCAATCAGCCCCAGCATTTT.

The chain joins TRBV7-6 to TRBJ2-2; 11 nucleotides agree with TRBD1. The CDR3 extends over 17 amino acids. The V segment lost 3 bases and the J segment 7 bases; nucleotides outside the gene matches: 10. Per germline, CDR1 SGHVS and CDR2 FNYEAQ. CDR3 sequence: CASSLLRTGGEIGELFF. In DNA, the CDR3 is TGTGCCAGCAGCTTGCTCCGGACAGGGGGCGAAATCGGGGAGCTGTTTTTT. The whole variable domain, remainder taken from reference TRBV7-6 and TRBJ2-2, is GAGVSQSPRYKVTKRGQDVALRCDPISGHVSLYWYRQALGQGPEFLTYFNYEAQQDKSGLPNDRFSAERPEGSISTLTIQRTEQRDSAMYRCASSLLRTGGEIGELFFGEGSRLTVL.

This clone has just one count. V gene TRBV2 combines with J gene TRBJ2-3; possibly TRBD2 for D (6 bases). Trimming left V 4 bases short and J 4 bases short, with 15 bases between. This CDR3 comprises 15 residues. Germline V gene sequence: CDR1 SNHLY, CDR2 FYNNEI. As DNA, the CDR3 is TGTGCCAGCAGTGGGACGGAGGGTGGACCAGATACGCAGTATTTT. Amino acids: CASSGTEGGPDTQYF.

V is TRBV11-2 and J is TRBJ1-6; D unclear. The CDR3 is 15 amino acids. Germline V gives CDR1 SGHAT, CDR2 FQNNGV. With 3 bases removed from V and 9 bases from J, the gap between germline ends came to 15 bases. This CDR3 reads CASSLMGSSGSPLHF. In DNA, the CDR3 is TGTGCCAGCAGCTTGATGGGCTCCTCAGGTTCACCCCTCCACTTT.

In this sample, this clone turned up a few times. This chain joins TRBV7-9 and TRBJ1-5, with unresolved D. V gave up 1 base and J gave up 1 base, with 11 bases separating them. The CDR3 runs 16 residues. Germline V CDR1 and CDR2: SEHNR, FQNEAQ (reference sequence). The CDR3 region has the DNA TGTGCCAGCAGCTTAGTTGACGGCGGGAGCAATCAGCCCCAGCATTTT. Protein product: CASSLVDGGSNQPQHF.

The chain uses TRBV19 and TRBJ2-7, with D maybe TRBD1 (6 bases). The V end was cut by 4 bases, the J end by 1 base, with 8 bases between. There are 13 residues in the CDR3. Germline V gene lookup returns CDR1 LNHDA and CDR2 SQIVND (reference sequence). Here the CDR3 reads CASSTGDSYEQYF. CDR3 coding DNA: TGTGCCAGTAGTACAGGGGATTCCTACGAGCAGTACTTC.

This rearrangement joins TRBV19 to TRBJ2-1, with TRBD1 as a possible D gene (6 bases). Per the germline V gene, CDR1 is LNHDA and CDR2 is SQIVND (reference sequence). The ends were cut back, 0 bases at V and 4 bases at J, with 13 bases in the middle. The CDR3 is made up of 16 amino acids. This chain's CDR3 is CASSIEALQGYNEQFF. CDR3 nucleotide sequence: TGTGCCAGTAGTATAGAGGCCCTTCAGGGGTACAATGAGCAGTTCTTC.

As to this clone: The junction does not match germline at one end; this may be a read error. The chain is built from TRBV28 and TRBJ2-5; D might be TRBD1 (6 bases). Germline values: CDR1 MDHEN, CDR2 SYDVKM. This CDR3 spans 11 amino acids. CDR3 nucleotide sequence: TGTGCCAGCAGCCAAAGACAGGCCCTCGACTTC. It codes for CASSQRQALDF.

V gene TRBV11-2 combines with J gene TRBJ2-2, with D possibly TRBD2 on 6 matching bases. The V and J ends lost 3 bases and 5 bases respectively, with 13 bases between them. The CDR3 has 15 amino acids. In germline, CDR1 is SGHAT, CDR2 FQNNGV. The CDR3 here is CASSLVGGDTGELFF. CDR3 in DNA: TGTGCCAGCAGCTTGGTCGGCGGGGATACCGGGGAGCTGTTTTTT.

This sequence joins TRBV6-5 and TRBJ2-6; D gene unclear. CDR3 size: 13 residues. Germline CDR1 reads MNHEY; CDR2 reads SVGAGI. V was shortened by 8 bases and J by 2 bases, with 7 bases between the two germline ends. CDR3 bases: TGTGCCAGCGGGTGGGCTGGGGCCAACGTCCTGACTTTC. Translated: CASGWAGANVLTF.

This chain joins TRBV7-2 and TRBJ2-7; D is perhaps TRBD2 (5 bases). V was cut by 3 bases and J by 5 bases, with 14 bases left in between. This CDR3 has 14 amino acids. Germline V gives CDR1 SGHTA, CDR2 FQGNSA. The CDR3 is CASSFSGVRDEQYF. The DNA of the CDR3 is TGTGCCAGCAGCTTTTCCGGGGTACGAGACGAGCAGTACTTC.

V is TRBV5-1 and J is TRBJ2-5; D possibly corresponds to TRBD2 (6 bases). The germline gives CDR1 SGHRS, CDR2 YFSETQ. This CDR3 has 14 amino acids. With 3 bases removed from V and 2 bases from J, the gap between germline ends came to 11 bases. Written as DNA, the CDR3 is TGCGCCAGCAGCTCGTCAGGGAGGCAAGAGACCCAGTACTTC. This translates into CASSSSGRQETQYF.

This clone was picked up one time. The chain recombines TRBV5-1 with TRBJ2-5; the D gene is possibly TRBD2 (6 bases). CDR3 size: 14 residues. Trimming took 4 bases from V and 2 from J, leaving 12 bases between them. The V gene's germline CDR1 is SGHRS and CDR2 YFSETQ. In DNA, the CDR3 is TGCGCCAGCAGCCGCGGGACCGCACAAGAGACCCAGTACTTC. It encodes CASSRGTAQETQYF.

The V call is TRBV5-6, the J call TRBJ2-5; D is perhaps TRBD1 (6 bases). The CDR3 extends over 17 amino acids. From germline, CDR1 is SGHDT and CDR2 YYEEEE. Trimming removed 0 bases at V and 0 bases at J, with 15 bases between. The CDR3, as DNA: TGTGCCAGCAGCTTGGTTAGGGGGTCGGAGTACCAAGAGACCCAGTACTTC. Its translation is CASSLVRGSEYQETQYF.

This chain connects TRBV15 to TRBJ1-4; D unresolved. V was pared by 0 bases and J by 8 bases, with 13 bases between. CDR1 and CDR2 (germline): LNHNV, YYDKDF (reference sequence). The CDR3 has 15 residues. The CDR3 DNA follows: TGTGCCACCAGCAGAGATAGAGGGCGGCGCGAAAAACTGTTTTTT. Amino acid sequence: CATSRDRGRREKLFF.

V gene TRBV4-2 combines with J gene TRBJ1-1, with no clear D. This CDR3 contains 19 residues. V gave up 4 bases and J gave up 0 bases, with 24 bases separating them. In germline, CDR1 is LGHNA, CDR2 YNFKEQ. CDR3 DNA sequence: TGTGCCAGCAGCCCCCCAGGAGCAGTAAGAGAGACCATGAACACTGAAGCTTTCTTT. Protein product: CASSPPGAVRETMNTEAFF.

The chain recombines TRBV10-3 with TRBJ1-6, with unresolved D. The CDR3 length is 13 residues. Germline V gives CDR1 ENHRY, CDR2 SYGVKD. V dropped 11 bases and J dropped 8 bases, with 16 bases sitting between them. The CDR3 DNA reads TGTGCCTCCGCAACCGTCCTCGATTCACCCCTCCACTTT. Translation: CASATVLDSPLHF.

This chain uses TRBV19 with TRBJ1-5; D unresolved. Deletions cut 8 bases from V and 5 bases from J, with 7 bases between. This CDR3 has 11 residues. Germline lookup yields CDR1 LNHDA and CDR2 SQIVND (reference sequence). The CDR3 here is CASGSYQPQHF. The CDR3 DNA reads as TGTGCCAGTGGGTCGTATCAGCCCCAGCATTTT.

Here the CDR3 DNA reads TGTGCCAGCAGCGTAGACGCAGGGCGTGGGGTTAATGAAAAACTGTTTTTT. Its protein is CASSVDAGRGVNEKLFF. V usage is TRBV9 and J usage is TRBJ1-4; D may be TRBD1 (5 bases). This CDR3 region has 17 residues. V lost 0 bases and J lost 4, with 16 bases in between. In germline, CDR1 is SGDLS, CDR2 YYNGEE.